The 5 T cell receptor beta chains reported below all come from one sample, sequenced in a study of molecular identifiers for immune sequencing clone quantification. TCRdb re-analysed the PCR reads in MiXCR, keeping a single row per CDR3 protein. The sample gives 80,000 to 130,000 distinct CDR3 sequences, 36% of which show up once; approximately 4% is in the top ten. What was sequenced was naive CD8+ T cells from blood, with Jurkat cell RNA spiked in. The subset is: FACS-sorted CD8+CD4-CCR7+CD45RA+ naive T cells. The receptors derive from a human donor in good health. Some libraries in this study had Jurkat cell RNA spiked in.

This chain connects TRBV27 to TRBJ2-7; D may match TRBD1 or TRBD2 (6 bases each). CDR3 length: 15 amino acids. Germline values: CDR1 MNHEY, CDR2 SMNVEV (reference sequence). The V end was cut by 0 bases, the J end by 2 bases, with 11 bases between. For the CDR3, the DNA is TGTGCCAGCAGTTTATCGAGGGGGGCGGCCTACGAGCAGTACTTC. The encoded protein is CASSLSRGAAYEQYF.

The chain has TRBV7-9 and TRBJ2-2; D remains ambiguous. The J call is uncertain, as TRBJ2-3 better fits the DNA end. Germline CDR1 reads SEHNR; CDR2 reads FQNEAQ (reference sequence). The CDR3 sequence is 14 residues long. The CDR3 sequence is CASSVDWTTGEQYF. The CDR3 region has the DNA TGTGCCAGCAGCGTAGATTGGACCACCGGAGAGCAGTATTTT.

This clonotype was counted ten times or more. The chain has TRBV7-6 and TRBJ1-1; D unclear. The CDR3 consists of 15 residues. CDR1 and CDR2 from the germline V gene are SGHVS and FNYEAQ. Trimming removed 3 bases at V and 0 bases at J, with 11 bases between. CDR3 loop: CASSFNSNMNTEAFF. CDR3 DNA sequence: TGTGCCAGCAGCTTTAACTCCAATATGAACACTGAAGCTTTCTTT.

This clonotype appeared many times. The chain employs TRBV5-1 and TRBJ2-7; D is perhaps TRBD1 (6 bases). The V gene's germline CDR1 is SGHRS and CDR2 YFSETQ. V was cut by 0 bases and J by 2 bases, with 15 bases left in between. CDR3 length: 16 residues. The CDR3 is CASSLDRATRTYEQYF. As DNA, the CDR3 is TGCGCCAGCAGCTTGGACAGGGCCACCCGTACCTACGAGCAGTACTTC.

The rearrangement joins TRBV10-3 to TRBJ1-1; tentative D call: TRBD1 (5 bases). CDR3 length: 13 amino acids. Trimming shortened V by 10 bases and J by 2 bases, and 14 bases separated the two germline ends. CDR1 and CDR2 from the germline V gene are ENHRY and SYGVKD. The CDR3 DNA is TGTGCCACCGATGCAGGGCTAAACACTGAAGCTTTCTTT. It encodes CATDAGLNTEAFF.